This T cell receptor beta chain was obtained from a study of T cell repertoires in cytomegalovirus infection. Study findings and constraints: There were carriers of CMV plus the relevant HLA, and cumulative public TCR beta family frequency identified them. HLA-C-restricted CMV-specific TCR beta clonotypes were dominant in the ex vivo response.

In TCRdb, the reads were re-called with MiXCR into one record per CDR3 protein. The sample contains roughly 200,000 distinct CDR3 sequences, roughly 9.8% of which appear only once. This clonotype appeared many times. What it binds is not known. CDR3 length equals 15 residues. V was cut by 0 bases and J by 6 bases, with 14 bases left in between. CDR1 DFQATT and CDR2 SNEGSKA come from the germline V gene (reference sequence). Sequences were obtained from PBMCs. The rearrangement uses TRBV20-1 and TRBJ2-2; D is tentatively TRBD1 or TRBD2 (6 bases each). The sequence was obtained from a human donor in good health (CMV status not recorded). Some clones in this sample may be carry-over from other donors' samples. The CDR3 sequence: CSARDPGAGPGELFF. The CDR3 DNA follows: TGCAGTGCTAGAGATCCGGGGGCAGGACCCGGGGAGCTGTTTTTT.